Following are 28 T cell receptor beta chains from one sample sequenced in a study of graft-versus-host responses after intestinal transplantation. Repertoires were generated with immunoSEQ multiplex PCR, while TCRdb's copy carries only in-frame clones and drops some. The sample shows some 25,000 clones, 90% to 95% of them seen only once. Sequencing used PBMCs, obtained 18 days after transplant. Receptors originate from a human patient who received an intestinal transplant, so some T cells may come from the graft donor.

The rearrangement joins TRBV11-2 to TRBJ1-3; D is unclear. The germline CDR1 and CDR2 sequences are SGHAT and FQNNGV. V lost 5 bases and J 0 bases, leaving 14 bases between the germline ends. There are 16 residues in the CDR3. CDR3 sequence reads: CASSLGYSSSGNTIYF. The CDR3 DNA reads TGTGCCAGCAGCCTGGGTTACAGCAGCTCTGGAAACACCATATATTTT. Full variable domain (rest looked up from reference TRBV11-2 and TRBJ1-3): EAGVAQSPRYKIIEKRQSVAFWCNPISGHATLYWYQQILGQGPKLLIQFQNNGVVDDSQLPKDRFSAERLKGVDSTLKIQPAKLEDSAVYLCASSLGYSSSGNTIYFGEGSWLTVV.

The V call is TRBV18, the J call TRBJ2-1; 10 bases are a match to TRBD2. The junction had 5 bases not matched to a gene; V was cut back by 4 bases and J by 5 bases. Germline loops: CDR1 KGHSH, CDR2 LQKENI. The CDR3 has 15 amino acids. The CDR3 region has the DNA TGTGCCAGCTCACGTACTAGCGGGGTCCACAATGAGCAGTTCTTC. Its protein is CASSRTSGVHNEQFF. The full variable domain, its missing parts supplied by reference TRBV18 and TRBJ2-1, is NAGVMQNPRHLVRRRGQEARLRCSPMKGHSHVYWYRQLPEEGLKFMVYLQKENIIDESGMPKERFSAEFPKEGPSILRIQQVVRGDSAAYFCASSRTSGVHNEQFFGPGTRLTVL.

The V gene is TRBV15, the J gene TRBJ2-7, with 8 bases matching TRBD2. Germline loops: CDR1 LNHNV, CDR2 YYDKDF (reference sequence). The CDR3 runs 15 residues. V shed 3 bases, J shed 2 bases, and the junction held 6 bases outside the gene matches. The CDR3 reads CATSRGLVGAYEQYF. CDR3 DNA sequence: TGTGCCACCAGCAGGGGACTAGTGGGGGCCTACGAGCAGTACTTC.

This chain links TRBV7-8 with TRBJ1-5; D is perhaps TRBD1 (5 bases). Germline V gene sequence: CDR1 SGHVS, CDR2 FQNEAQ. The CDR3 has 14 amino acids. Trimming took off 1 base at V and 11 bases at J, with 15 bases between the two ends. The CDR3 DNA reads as TGTGCCAGCAGCTTAGGTCCCAGGGCGGAAGCCCAGCATTTT. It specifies CASSLGPRAEAQHF.

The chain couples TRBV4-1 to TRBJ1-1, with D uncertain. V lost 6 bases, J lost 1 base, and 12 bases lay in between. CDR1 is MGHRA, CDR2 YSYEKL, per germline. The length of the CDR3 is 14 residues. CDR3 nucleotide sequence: TGCGCCAGCAGACCTACGACGGGGAACACTGAAGCTTTCTTT. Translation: CASRPTTGNTEAFF.

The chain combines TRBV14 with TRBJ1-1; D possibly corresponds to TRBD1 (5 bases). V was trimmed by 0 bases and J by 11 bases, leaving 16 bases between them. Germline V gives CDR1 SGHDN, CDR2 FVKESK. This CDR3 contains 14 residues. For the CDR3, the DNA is TGTGCCAGCAGCCAAGAGATGCTGGGACTCGGGGCTTTCTTT. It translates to CASSQEMLGLGAFF. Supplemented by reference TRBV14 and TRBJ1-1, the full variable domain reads EAGVTQFPSHSVIEKGQTVTLRCDPISGHDNLYWYRRVMGKEIKFLLHFVKESKQDESGMPNNRFLAERTGGTYSTLKVQPAELEDSGVYFCASSQEMLGLGAFFGQGTRLTVV.

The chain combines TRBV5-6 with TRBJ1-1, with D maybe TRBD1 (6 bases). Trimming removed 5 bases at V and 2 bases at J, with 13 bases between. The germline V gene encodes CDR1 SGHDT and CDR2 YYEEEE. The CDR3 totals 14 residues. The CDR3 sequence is CASRMTGRNTEAFF. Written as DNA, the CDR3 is TGTGCCAGCAGAATGACAGGTAGAAACACTGAAGCTTTCTTT.

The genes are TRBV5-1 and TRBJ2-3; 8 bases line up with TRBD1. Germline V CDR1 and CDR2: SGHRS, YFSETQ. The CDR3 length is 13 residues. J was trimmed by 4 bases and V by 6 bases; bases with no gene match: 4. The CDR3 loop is CASKGQVPDTQYF. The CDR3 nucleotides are TGCGCCAGCAAGGGACAGGTCCCAGATACGCAGTATTTT. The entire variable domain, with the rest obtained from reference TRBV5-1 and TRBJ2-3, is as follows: KAGVTQTPRYLIKTRGQQVTLSCSPISGHRSVSWYQQTPGQGLQFLFEYFSETQRNKGNFPGRFSGRQFSNSRSEMNVSTLELGDSALYLCASKGQVPDTQYFGPGTRLTVL.

This CDR3 reads CASRLQETQYF. CDR3 nucleotides: TGTGCCAGCAGACTTCAAGAGACCCAGTACTTC. The chain combines TRBV5-8 with TRBJ2-5; D not resolved. Germline values: CDR1 SGHTS, CDR2 YDEGEE. This CDR3 is built from 11 residues. Trimming pared 5 bases from V and 2 bases from J, leaving 4 bases between.

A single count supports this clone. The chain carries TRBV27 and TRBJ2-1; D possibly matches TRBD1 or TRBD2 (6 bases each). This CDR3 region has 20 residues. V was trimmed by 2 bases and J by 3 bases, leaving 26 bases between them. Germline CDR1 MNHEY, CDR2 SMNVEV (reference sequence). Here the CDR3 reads CASSLRGVGPGTAFYNEQFF. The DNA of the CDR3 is TGTGCCAGCAGTTTAAGGGGGGTAGGACCAGGGACTGCCTTCTACAATGAGCAGTTCTTC.

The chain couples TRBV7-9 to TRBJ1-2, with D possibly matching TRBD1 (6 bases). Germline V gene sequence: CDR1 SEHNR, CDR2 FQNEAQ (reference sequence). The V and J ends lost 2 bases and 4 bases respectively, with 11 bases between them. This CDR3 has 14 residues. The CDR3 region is CASSLSGTPYGYTF. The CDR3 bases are TGTGCCAGCAGCTTAAGTGGGACACCCTATGGCTACACCTTC.

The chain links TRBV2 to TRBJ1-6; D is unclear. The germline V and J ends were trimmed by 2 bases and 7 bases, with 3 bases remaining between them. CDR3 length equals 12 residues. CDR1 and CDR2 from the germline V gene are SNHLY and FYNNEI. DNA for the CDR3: TGTGCCAGCAGTGAATGGAATTCACCCCTCCACTTT. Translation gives CASSEWNSPLHF.

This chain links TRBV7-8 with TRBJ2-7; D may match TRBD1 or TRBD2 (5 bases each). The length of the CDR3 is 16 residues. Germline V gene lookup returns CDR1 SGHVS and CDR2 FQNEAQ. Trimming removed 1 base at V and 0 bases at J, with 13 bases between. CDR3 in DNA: TGTGCCAGCAGCTTAGGATTCGGGGACGACTCCTACGAGCAGTACTTC. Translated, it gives CASSLGFGDDSYEQYF.

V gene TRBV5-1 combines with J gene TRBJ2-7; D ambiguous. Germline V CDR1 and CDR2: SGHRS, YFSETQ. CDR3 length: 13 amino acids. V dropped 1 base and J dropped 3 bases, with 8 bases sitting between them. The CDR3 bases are TGCGCCAGCAGCTTGAGTACGTACTACGAGCAGTACTTC. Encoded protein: CASSLSTYYEQYF.

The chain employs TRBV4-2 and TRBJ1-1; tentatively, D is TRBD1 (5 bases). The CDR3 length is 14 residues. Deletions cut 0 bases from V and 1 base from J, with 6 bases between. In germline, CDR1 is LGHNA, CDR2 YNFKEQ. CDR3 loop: CASSQEQANTEAFF. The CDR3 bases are TGTGCCAGCAGCCAAGAACAGGCGAACACTGAAGCTTTCTTT.

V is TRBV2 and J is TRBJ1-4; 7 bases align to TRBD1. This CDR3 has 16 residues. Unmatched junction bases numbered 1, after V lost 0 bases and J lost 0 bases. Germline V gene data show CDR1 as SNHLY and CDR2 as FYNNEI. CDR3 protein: CASSEAGQATNEKLFF. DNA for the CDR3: TGTGCCAGCAGTGAAGCCGGACAGGCAACTAATGAAAAACTGTTTTTT. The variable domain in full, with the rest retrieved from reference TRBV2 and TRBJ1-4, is EPEVTQTPSHQVTQMGQEVILRCVPISNHLYFYWYRQILGQKVEFLVSFYNNEISEKSEIFDDQFSVERPDGSNFTLKIRSTKLEDSAMYFCASSEAGQATNEKLFFGSGTQLSVL.

The CDR3 reads CASSYMGASETQYF. The CDR3 DNA is TGTGCCAGCAGTTACATGGGGGCATCAGAGACCCAGTACTTC. This chain uses TRBV6-5 with TRBJ2-5, with D possibly TRBD1 on 6 matching bases. The V gene lost 2 bases and the J gene lost 4 bases, with 11 bases spanning the gap. The CDR3 spans 14 residues. The V gene's germline CDR1 is MNHEY and CDR2 SVGAGI.

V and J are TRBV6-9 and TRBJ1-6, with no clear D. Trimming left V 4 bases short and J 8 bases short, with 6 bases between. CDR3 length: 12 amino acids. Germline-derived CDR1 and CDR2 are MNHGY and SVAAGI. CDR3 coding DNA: TGTGCCAGCAGTTTTCCTGATTCACCCCTCCACTTT. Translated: CASSFPDSPLHF.

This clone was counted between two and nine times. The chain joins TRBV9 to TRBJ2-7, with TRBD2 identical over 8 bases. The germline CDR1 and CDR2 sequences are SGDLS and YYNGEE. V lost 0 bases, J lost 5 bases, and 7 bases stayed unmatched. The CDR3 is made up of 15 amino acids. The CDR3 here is CASSVVGGAGDEQYF. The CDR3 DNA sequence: TGTGCCAGCAGCGTAGTCGGGGGGGCTGGCGACGAGCAGTACTTC. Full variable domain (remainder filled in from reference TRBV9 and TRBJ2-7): DSGVTQTPKHLITATGQRVTLRCSPRSGDLSVYWYQQSLDQGLQFLIQYYNGEERAKGNILERFSAQQFPDLHSELNLSSLELGDSALYFCASSVVGGAGDEQYFGPGTRLTVT.

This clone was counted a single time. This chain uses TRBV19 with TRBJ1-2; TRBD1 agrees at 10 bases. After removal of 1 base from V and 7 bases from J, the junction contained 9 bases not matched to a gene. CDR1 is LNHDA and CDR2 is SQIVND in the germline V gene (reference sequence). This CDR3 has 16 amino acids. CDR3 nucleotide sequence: TGTGCCAGTAGTATAGGCTCGGGACAGGGGTTTTTTGGCTACACCTTC. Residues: CASSIGSGQGFFGYTF.

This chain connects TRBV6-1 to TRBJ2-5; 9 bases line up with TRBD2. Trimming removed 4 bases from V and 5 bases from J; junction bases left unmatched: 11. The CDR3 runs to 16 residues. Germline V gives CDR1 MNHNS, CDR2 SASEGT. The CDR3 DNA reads TGTGCCAGCAGTGGTTACACGCGGGGGGGCCTGGAGACCCAGTACTTC. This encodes CASSGYTRGGLETQYF.

The CDR3 sequence: CASSLTERDTEAFF. DNA for the CDR3: TGTGCCAGCAGCTTGACGGAGAGGGACACTGAAGCTTTCTTT. This sequence joins TRBV7-9 and TRBJ1-1, with D unclear. Trimming removed 3 bases from V and 3 bases from J, with 11 bases in between. There are 14 residues in the CDR3. Germline loops: CDR1 SEHNR, CDR2 FQNEAQ (reference sequence). The complete variable domain, with remaining parts taken from reference TRBV7-9 and TRBJ1-1, reads DTGVSQNPRHKITKRGQNVTFRCDPISEHNRLYWYRQTLGQGPEFLTYFQNEAQLEKSRLLSDRFSAERPKGSFSTLEIQRTEQGDSAMYLCASSLTERDTEAFFGQGTRLTVV.

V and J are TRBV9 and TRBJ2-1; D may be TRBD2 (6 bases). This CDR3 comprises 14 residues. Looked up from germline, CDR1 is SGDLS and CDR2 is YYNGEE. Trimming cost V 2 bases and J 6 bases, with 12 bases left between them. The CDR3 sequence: CASSVVTSSNEQFF. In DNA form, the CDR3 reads TGTGCCAGCAGCGTCGTTACTAGCAGCAATGAGCAGTTCTTC.

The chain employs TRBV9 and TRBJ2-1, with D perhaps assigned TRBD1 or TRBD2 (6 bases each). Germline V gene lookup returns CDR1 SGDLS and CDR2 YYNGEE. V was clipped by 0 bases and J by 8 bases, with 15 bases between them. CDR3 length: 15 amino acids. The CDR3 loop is CASSVEGGQVDEQFF. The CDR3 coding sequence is TGTGCCAGCAGCGTAGAGGGGGGACAAGTGGATGAGCAGTTCTTC.

The CDR3 protein is CASSDEVELAGEDTQYF. DNA for the CDR3: TGTGCCAGCAGTGATGAGGTGGAGCTAGCGGGGGAAGATACGCAGTATTTT. The rearrangement links TRBV2 to TRBJ2-3; 10 bases agree with TRBD2. The CDR3 has 17 amino acids. Germline assignment: CDR1 SNHLY and CDR2 FYNNEI. Unmatched junction bases numbered 11, after V lost 3 bases and J lost 5 bases.

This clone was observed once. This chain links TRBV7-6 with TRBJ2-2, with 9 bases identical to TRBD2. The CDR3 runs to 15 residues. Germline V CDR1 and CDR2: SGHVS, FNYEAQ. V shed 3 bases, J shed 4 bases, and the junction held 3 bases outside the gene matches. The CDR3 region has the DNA TGTGCCAGCAGCTTTAGCGGGGGCCGCACCGGGGAGCTGTTTTTT. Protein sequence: CASSFSGGRTGELFF.

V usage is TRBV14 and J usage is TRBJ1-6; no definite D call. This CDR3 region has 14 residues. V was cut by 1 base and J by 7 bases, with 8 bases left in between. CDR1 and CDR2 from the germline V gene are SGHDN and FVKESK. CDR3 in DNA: TGTGCCAGCAGCCAAGGTGCGAGGAATTCACCCCTCCACTTT. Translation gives CASSQGARNSPLHF.

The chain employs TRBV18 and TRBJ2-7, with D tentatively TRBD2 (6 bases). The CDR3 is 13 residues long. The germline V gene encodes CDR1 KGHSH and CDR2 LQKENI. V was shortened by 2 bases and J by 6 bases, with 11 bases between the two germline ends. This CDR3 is CASSPGEVGEQYF. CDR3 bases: TGTGCCAGCTCACCAGGGGAGGTCGGCGAGCAGTACTTC.